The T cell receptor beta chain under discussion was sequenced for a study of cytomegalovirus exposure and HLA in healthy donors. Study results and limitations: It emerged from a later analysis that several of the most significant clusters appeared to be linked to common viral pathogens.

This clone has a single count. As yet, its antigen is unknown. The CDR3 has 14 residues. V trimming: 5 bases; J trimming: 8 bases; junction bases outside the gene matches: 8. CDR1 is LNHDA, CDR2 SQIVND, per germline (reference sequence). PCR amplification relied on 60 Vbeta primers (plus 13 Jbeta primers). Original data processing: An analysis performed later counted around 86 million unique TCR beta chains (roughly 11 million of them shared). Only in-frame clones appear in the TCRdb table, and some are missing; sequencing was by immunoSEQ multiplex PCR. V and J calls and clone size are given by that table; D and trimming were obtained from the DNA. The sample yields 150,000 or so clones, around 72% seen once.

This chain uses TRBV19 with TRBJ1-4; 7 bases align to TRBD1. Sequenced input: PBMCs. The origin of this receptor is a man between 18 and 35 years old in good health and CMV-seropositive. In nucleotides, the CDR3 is TGTGCCAGTAGTCTCTTAGGGGGCAGCGAAAAACTGTTTTTT. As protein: CASSLLGGSEKLFF.